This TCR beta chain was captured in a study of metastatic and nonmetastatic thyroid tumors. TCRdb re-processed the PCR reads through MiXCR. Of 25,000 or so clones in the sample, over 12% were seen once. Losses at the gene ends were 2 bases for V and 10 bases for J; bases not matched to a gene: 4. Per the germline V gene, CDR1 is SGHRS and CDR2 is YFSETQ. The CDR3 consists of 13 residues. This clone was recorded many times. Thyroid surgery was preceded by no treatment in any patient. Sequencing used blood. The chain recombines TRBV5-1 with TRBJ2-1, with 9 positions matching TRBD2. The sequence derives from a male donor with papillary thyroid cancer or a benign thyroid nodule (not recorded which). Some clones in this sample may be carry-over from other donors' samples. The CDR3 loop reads CASSLASGVEQFF. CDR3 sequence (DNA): TGCGCCAGCAGCTTAGCTAGCGGGGTCGAGCAGTTCTTC.